This T cell receptor beta chain comes out of a study of molecular identifiers for immune sequencing clone quantification. With listed TCR primers and previously described methods, bulk TCR libraries were prepared. TCRdb processed the PCR reads anew with MiXCR; each CDR3 protein has one entry. Among about 630,000 distinct CDR3 sequences, 25% were seen once, and the ten largest hold approximately 0.75%. This clonotype was recorded a few times. Antigen unknown. The CDR3 spans 17 residues. Germline V lookup: CDR1 LNHDA, CDR2 SQIVND (reference sequence). V was pared by 2 bases and J by 4 bases, with 9 bases of the junction left unmatched. The study, taken as a whole, reports: Clonotypes topping 20 RNA copies carried over 99% of effector molecules but under 1% of naive ones. Same-barcode identical TCR molecules could make highly expanded clones look smaller than they are.

The sample was naive CD8+ T cells from blood, with Jurkat cell RNA spiked in. Subset here: FACS-sorted CD8+CD4-CCR7+CD45RA+ naive T cells. This receptor was identified in a human donor in good health. Some libraries in this study had Jurkat cell RNA spiked in. V gene TRBV19 combines with J gene TRBJ2-3, with 10 positions matching TRBD2. The CDR3 spells CASSIPSWTSGSDTQYF. DNA of the CDR3: TGTGCCAGTAGTATACCTTCTTGGACTAGCGGTTCAGATACGCAGTATTTT.